The 14 T cell receptor beta chains below come from one sample, sequenced in a study of blood T cells in healthy people across ages. Alongside a J-beta primer mix, a sample-barcoded 5' primer served in a second PCR lasting about 6 to 12 cycles. Each CDR3 protein is one row after TCRdb ran MiXCR on the 5' RACE reads. The sample has roughly 700,000 distinct CDR3 sequences, more than 20% seen once. This sample was shared with a second study, whose subject was T cells of mothers and their children.

Sequencing was performed on blood. The receptors were sampled from a boy aged 5 to 17 in good health.

This clonotype has ten or more counts. The chain combines TRBV20-1 with TRBJ1-4; 8 nucleotides match TRBD1. Trimming at V came to 3 bases and at J to 1 base, leaving 7 bases not matched to a gene. The CDR3 is 16 residues long. Germline CDR1 is DFQATT and CDR2 is SNEGSKA (reference sequence). CDR3 nucleotide sequence: TGCAGTGCTAGCTCGGACAGGGAGGGAACTAATGAAAAACTGTTTTTT. The encoded protein is CSASSDREGTNEKLFF.

This chain joins TRBV5-1 and TRBJ2-1; D call uncertain. The CDR3 contains 17 residues. Trimming removed 0 bases at V and 2 bases at J, with 15 bases between. The germline CDR1 and CDR2 sequences are SGHRS and YFSETQ. In nucleotides, the CDR3 is TGCGCCAGCAGCTTGGAATCGACGGTGGCCCCCTACAATGAGCAGTTCTTC. It is translated as CASSLESTVAPYNEQFF.

The chain uses TRBV29-1 and TRBJ2-5; D gene ambiguous. This CDR3 has 14 amino acids. Trimming removed 3 bases from V and 0 bases from J, with 11 bases in between. Germline CDR1 and CDR2: SQVTM and ANQGSEA. Written as DNA, the CDR3 is TGCAGCGTTGAGGACGGTTGGTACCAAGAGACCCAGTACTTC. Translated, it gives CSVEDGWYQETQYF.

The CDR3 sequence: CASSFGREVYNEQFF. CDR3 in DNA: TGTGCCAGCAGTTTCGGACGGGAGGTCTACAATGAGCAGTTCTTC. The chain carries TRBV12-3 or TRBV12-4 and TRBJ2-1; 7 bases are shared with TRBD2. The CDR3 contains 15 residues. The junction had 5 bases not matched to a gene; V was cut back by 3 bases and J by 3 bases.

The rearrangement joins TRBV6-1 to TRBJ2-1, with a weak D call TRBD2 (6 bases). This CDR3 has 15 residues. Germline-derived CDR1 and CDR2 are MNHNS and SASEGT. V lost 4 bases and J lost 0, with 10 bases in between. This chain's CDR3 is CASSVRDSSYNEQFF. The CDR3 nucleotides read TGTGCCAGCAGTGTTAGGGACTCCTCCTACAATGAGCAGTTCTTC.

The chain employs TRBV29-1 and TRBJ1-1, with 9 positions matching TRBD1. V lost 7 bases and J lost 4; bases outside the gene matches: 4. The germline V gene has CDR1 SQVTM and CDR2 ANQGSEA. CDR3 size: 12 residues. CDR3 coding DNA: TGCAGCGGGAGGACAGGGGCCACTGAAGCTTTCTTT. The encoded protein is CSGRTGATEAFF.

This clonotype was seen more than once but under ten times. V usage is TRBV25-1 and J usage is TRBJ2-7; D gene unclear. The V end was cut by 11 bases, the J end by 3 bases, with 17 bases between. This CDR3 is 13 amino acids long. Per the germline V gene, CDR1 is MGHDK and CDR2 is SYGVNS. The CDR3 protein is CASSQIGYYEQYF. In DNA, the CDR3 is TGTGCCTCCTCCCAGATTGGGTACTACGAGCAGTACTTC.

This clonotype has only a few counts. V usage is TRBV20-1 and J usage is TRBJ2-7; D may correspond to TRBD1 or TRBD2 (5 bases each). The DNA end lines up better with TRBJ2-1; the J call may be wrong. The length of the CDR3 is 15 residues. Germline CDR1 DFQATT, CDR2 SNEGSKA (reference sequence). The CDR3 loop is CSARPITGAYNEQFF. For the CDR3, the DNA is TGCAGTGCTAGGCCTATCACCGGGGCTTACAATGAGCAGTTCTTC.

This clonotype showed up just a few times. The chain is built from TRBV9 and TRBJ2-5; TRBD2 agrees at 15 bases. The closer fit of TRBJ2-1 to the DNA end suggests the J call may be wrong. This CDR3 is built from 17 residues. Per the germline V gene, CDR1 is SGDLS and CDR2 is YYNGEE. CDR3 DNA: TGTGCCAGCAGCGTACTAGGGGGACTAGCGGGAGGCAATGAGCAGTTCTTC. Amino acid sequence: CASSVLGGLAGGNEQFF.

This clonotype was observed a single time. CDR3 DNA: TGCAGTGCCACACACGGGGCTAGCATGGGTTACGAGCAGTACTTC. It yields the protein CSATHGASMGYEQYF. The chain is built from TRBV20-1 and TRBJ2-7; either TRBD1 or TRBD2 may fit D (5 bases each). The CDR3 spans 15 residues. Trimming removed 6 bases from V and 4 bases from J, with 22 bases in between. CDR1 and CDR2 (germline): DFQATT, SNEGSKA (reference sequence).

The chain has TRBV12-3 or TRBV12-4 and TRBJ2-1, with D uncertain. The J call may not be correct, given that the DNA end is closer to TRBJ2-7. The CDR3 length is 14 residues. The CDR3 spells CASSLVPYSYEQYF. In DNA, the CDR3 is TGTGCCAGCAGTTTAGTTCCCTACTCCTACGAGCAGTACTTC.

This clonotype occurred a few times. The rearrangement joins TRBV6-2 or TRBV6-3 to TRBJ2-7, with D perhaps TRBD1 (7 bases). The germline CDR1 and CDR2 sequences are MNHEY and SVGEGT. V lost 4 bases, J lost 5 bases, and 18 bases lay in between. The CDR3 has 15 amino acids. CDR3 protein: CASSSPGGRLDEQYF. CDR3 coding DNA: TGTGCCAGCAGTTCCCCAGGGGGGAGACTTGACGAGCAGTACTTC.

The chain carries TRBV20-1 and TRBJ1-1; 7 positions match TRBD1. The germline gives CDR1 DFQATT, CDR2 SNEGSKA (reference sequence). With V trimmed by 2 bases and J by 6 bases, 9 bases remained unmatched. The CDR3 consists of 14 residues. The CDR3: CSARPRQGKAEAFF. The CDR3 DNA sequence: TGCAGTGCTAGACCAAGACAGGGAAAGGCTGAAGCTTTCTTT.

The J gene is TRBJ2-5, the V gene TRBV7-9; 13 bases line up with TRBD2. Germline lookup yields CDR1 SEHNR and CDR2 FQNEAQ (reference sequence). J gave up 4 bases and V 5 bases, and 4 bases lay outside the gene matches. The CDR3 length is 15 residues. CDR3: CASSRWTSGGETQYF. The CDR3 coding sequence is TGTGCCAGCAGCCGTTGGACTAGCGGGGGAGAGACCCAGTACTTC.